This is a list of T cell receptor beta chains from one sample in a study of beta chain features in type 1 diabetes. Assay: immunoSEQ multiplex PCR; the TCRdb copy retains only in-frame clones and omits some. The table shows roughly 400,000 clones, with approximately 15% occurring only once. Sequenced input: naive CD4+ T cells from blood. These receptors all stem from a man aged 25-45 years in good health. The CDR3 runs from the conserved cysteine through the conserved F or W. A D gene is named only where the DNA matches it firmly. Only some rows state a clone size, as once, few, many or a class for expanded clones.

clone size	D gene	V gene	J gene	CDR3 protein	CDR3 DNA
-	-	TRBV10-3	TRBJ2-5	CAISESIAIQGGETQYF	TGTGCCATCAGTGAGTCGATCGCCATACAGGGTGGAGAGACCCAGTACTTC
-	-	TRBV7-9	TRBJ1-3	CATRTVSGNTIYF	TGTGCCACGAGGACAGTTTCTGGAAACACCATATATTTT
few	TRBD2	TRBV7-9	TRBJ2-3	CASSLSGSADTQYF	TGTGCCAGCAGCTTAAGCGGGAGCGCAGATACGCAGTATTTT
-	-	TRBV7-2	TRBJ2-1	CASSFIAPGGNEQFF	TGTGCCAGCAGCTTTATCGCGCCTGGGGGCAATGAGCAGTTCTTC
few	TRBD1	TRBV7-2	TRBJ1-5	CASSPRQGGQPQHF	TGTGCCAGCAGCCCTCGACAGGGAGGTCAGCCCCAGCATTTT
few	-	TRBV10-3	TRBJ1-2	CAISLGENGYTF	TGTGCCATCTCCTTGGGAGAGAATGGCTACACCTTC
-	-	TRBV14	TRBJ2-2	CASSQTSVIGELFF	TGTGCCAGCAGCCAGACTAGTGTAATCGGGGAGCTGTTTTTT
-	-	TRBV6-5	TRBJ2-7	CASSSRVGEQYF	TGTGCCAGCAGTTCTAGGGTTGGCGAGCAGTACTTC
-	-	TRBV9	TRBJ2-5	CASSRQARWETQYF	TGTGCCAGCAGCCGACAGGCCCGGTGGGAGACCCAGTACTTC
-	TRBD2	TRBV7-8	TRBJ2-4	CASSLSQGGGIQYF	TGTGCCAGCAGCTTATCCCAGGGCGGGGGCATTCAGTACTTC
few	-	TRBV28	TRBJ2-2	CASKTRRRNTGELFF	TGTGCCAGCAAAACCCGTAGGAGGAACACCGGGGAGCTGTTTTTT
few	TRBD2	TRBV23-1	TRBJ2-3	CASSQSIREGTDTQYF	TGCGCCAGCAGTCAATCCATACGGGAGGGCACAGATACGCAGTATTTT
few	-	TRBV25-1	TRBJ2-5	CASSEHGGRQETQYF	TGTGCCAGCAGTGAACACGGGGGGCGGCAAGAGACCCAGTACTTC
few	TRBD1	TRBV2	TRBJ2-6	CASNSKTGRGANVLTF	TGTGCCAGCAACTCTAAGACAGGGCGAGGGGCCAACGTCCTGACTTTC